Below, one T cell receptor (beta chain) is given with its context. Its antigen is undetermined. This sample was included in a study of T cells after yellow fever vaccination. About the study: SMART-Seq v4 Ultra Low Input prepared libraries from low-cell fractions. Overall study results and limits: Abundant clonotypes (contaminants from the bulk population) could be present in FACS-sorted repertoires. Once the booster was given, most primary-vaccination clones reappeared, at about 96% for CD4 and over 70% for CD8.

Trimming left V 7 bases short and J 4 bases short, with 16 bases between. CDR3 length: 13 residues. Germline V lookup: CDR1 DFQATT, CDR2 SNEGSKA (reference sequence). 5'RACE template switching generated TCR cDNA, adding a universal primer site and UMIs. Via MiXCR, TCRdb re-called the 5' RACE reads, giving one row per CDR3 protein. The sample lists approximately 550,000 distinct CDR3 sequences; under 25% were seen once. Sample: PBMCs, taken 15 days after the yellow fever booster vaccination. The chain is built from TRBV20-1 and TRBJ1-1; possible D gene TRBD1, 5 bases. The TCR sequence derives from a young man who received the YFV17D yellow fever vaccine. CDR3 amino acids: CSGQSGGSTEAFF. CDR3 in DNA: TGCAGTGGCCAATCGGGGGGTAGCACTGAAGCTTTCTTT.